Each of the 28 T cell receptor beta chains below was sequenced from the same sample in a study of chemoradiotherapy in HPV16-positive cancers (dated by TCRdb to about 2022). Libraries were constructed by the immunoSEQ multiplex PCR assay. This is the immuneACCESS table as TCRdb keeps it, with only in-frame sequences that have V and J called. A part of the clones is gone; compared with another copy, unresolved V genes explain less than half, and the rest is unexplained. Here the sample has about 11,000 clones; 75% occur a single time. The top ten clones comprise nearly 7.5% of the sample. Sample collection was performed from a patient who underwent chemoradiotherapy. These receptors were taken from a human donor with HPV-associated anogenital cancer.

This clone is labeled as large. V gene TRBV4-3 combines with J gene TRBJ2-3; TRBD2 matches at 10 bases. The ends lost 0 bases at V and 7 bases at J; junction bases unmatched: 7. Germline V lookup: CDR1 LGHNA, CDR2 YSLEER. This CDR3 is 16 amino acids long. CDR3 coding DNA: TGCGCCAGCAGCCAAGACCCTAGCGGGAGTGAAAATACGCAGTATTTT. It specifies CASSQDPSGSENTQYF.

The chain couples TRBV28 to TRBJ1-2, with D possibly matching TRBD1 (6 bases). The CDR3 consists of 14 residues. Trimming removed 6 bases from V and 1 base from J, with 12 bases in between. Germline loops: CDR1 MDHEN, CDR2 SYDVKM. In DNA, the CDR3 is TGTGCCAGCAGGCTACAGGGAAATAACTATGGCTACACCTTC. Its protein product is CASRLQGNNYGYTF.

This clone was seen more than once but under ten times. The chain uses TRBV19 and TRBJ2-7, with TRBD2 matching 9 bases. With V trimmed by 3 bases and J by 3 bases, 6 bases remained unmatched. This CDR3 has 15 residues. Germline V gene lookup returns CDR1 LNHDA and CDR2 SQIVND (reference sequence). In DNA, the CDR3 is TGTGCCAGTAGTATTCTAGCGGGAAGAGTCTACGAGCAGTACTTC. This codes for CASSILAGRVYEQYF.

V is TRBV13 and J is TRBJ1-1, with D unclear. The CDR3 runs 15 residues. The V end lost 5 bases, the J end lost 5 bases, and 18 bases lay between the germline ends. The germline V gene encodes CDR1 PRHDT and CDR2 FYEKMQ (reference sequence). This CDR3 is CASSGGLPGRTEAFF. The CDR3 DNA reads as TGTGCCAGCAGCGGAGGACTTCCGGGGAGAACTGAAGCTTTCTTT.

The genes are TRBV4-1 and TRBJ1-1; TRBD1 matches at 8 bases. J lost 1 base, V lost 0 bases, and 1 base had no gene match. Germline-derived CDR1 and CDR2 are MGHRA and YSYEKL. This CDR3 contains 15 residues. The chain's CDR3 is CASSQDTGGNTEAFF. The CDR3 nucleotides read TGCGCCAGCAGCCAAGATACAGGGGGGAACACTGAAGCTTTCTTT.

The chain is built from TRBV10-3 and TRBJ2-7, with unresolved D. Per germline, CDR1 ENHRY and CDR2 SYGVKD. Trimming removed 3 bases from V and 2 bases from J, with 5 bases in between. The CDR3 totals 12 residues. The CDR3 spells CAISDDAYEQYF. The CDR3 region has the DNA TGTGCCATCAGTGACGACGCCTACGAGCAGTACTTC.

The rearrangement links TRBV5-4 to TRBJ2-1; D is perhaps TRBD1 or TRBD2 (6 bases each). V lost 4 bases, J lost 1 base, and 15 bases lay in between. Germline-derived CDR1 and CDR2 are SGHNT and YYREEE (reference sequence). The CDR3 is 16 residues long. The CDR3 sequence is CASSPNRRGSYNEQFF. The CDR3 DNA reads TGTGCCAGCAGCCCAAATAGGAGGGGGTCCTACAATGAGCAGTTCTTC.

The chain combines TRBV7-8 with TRBJ2-3; D may be TRBD1 (7 bases). This CDR3 is 15 amino acids long. Germline-derived CDR1 and CDR2 are SGHVS and FQNEAQ. V lost 5 bases, J lost 2 bases, and 14 bases lay in between. The CDR3 reads CASSPRQGLTDTQYF. The CDR3 DNA follows: TGTGCCAGCAGCCCACGACAGGGACTCACAGATACGCAGTATTTT.

This clone was observed a handful of times. The gene calls are TRBV19 and TRBJ1-1; D is perhaps TRBD1 (6 bases). Germline V gene lookup returns CDR1 LNHDA and CDR2 SQIVND (reference sequence). The CDR3 spans 15 residues. The V end was cut by 6 bases, the J end by 2 bases, with 16 bases between. In DNA form, the CDR3 reads TGTGCCAGTAGACAGGGTACGGGGGGAAACACTGAAGCTTTCTTT. Translating it yields CASRQGTGGNTEAFF.

V and J are TRBV9 and TRBJ2-1; 12 bases align to TRBD2. The CDR3 covers 15 residues. Per germline, CDR1 SGDLS and CDR2 YYNGEE. V shed 4 bases, J shed 6 bases, and the junction held 5 bases outside the gene matches. CDR3 sequence: CASSSTSGRTNEQFF. The CDR3 coding sequence is TGTGCCAGCAGCTCAACTAGCGGGAGGACCAATGAGCAGTTCTTC.

The chain carries TRBV7-3 and TRBJ1-1, with D possibly being TRBD1 (5 bases). Trimming took off 0 bases at V and 1 base at J, with 9 bases between the two ends. This CDR3 has 15 residues. Per the germline V gene, CDR1 is SGHTA and CDR2 is FQGTGA. CDR3 loop: CASSLTGQQNTEAFF. The CDR3 DNA reads as TGTGCCAGCAGCTTAACGGGGCAGCAGAACACTGAAGCTTTCTTT. Full variable domain (outside the CDR3, taken from reference TRBV7-3 and TRBJ1-1): GAGVSQTPSNKVTEKGKYVELRCDPISGHTALYWYRQSLGQGPEFLIYFQGTGAADDSGLPNDRFFAVRPEGSVSTLKIQRTERGDSAVYLCASSLTGQQNTEAFFGQGTRLTVV.

The chain carries TRBV18 and TRBJ2-7; D not certain. Germline CDR1 is KGHSH and CDR2 is LQKENI. Between the trimmed V and J ends, which lost 0 bases and 2 bases, there was a span of 11 bases. The CDR3 sequence is 15 residues long. Written as DNA, the CDR3 is TGTGCCAGCTCACCACCGACGAGGAGCACCTACGAGCAGTACTTC. Translation: CASSPPTRSTYEQYF.

The chain combines TRBV5-6 with TRBJ2-1; TRBD1 matches at 10 bases. The CDR3 has 16 amino acids. Germline V gene lookup returns CDR1 SGHDT and CDR2 YYEEEE. With V trimmed by 0 bases and J by 4 bases, 4 bases remained unmatched. CDR3 region: CASSLGQGAAYNEQFF. For the CDR3, the DNA is TGTGCCAGCAGCTTGGGACAGGGGGCCGCGTACAATGAGCAGTTCTTC.

CDR3 sequence (DNA): TGTGCCAGCAGCTTAGCGGGTAGCGGGGAGCAGTACTTC. This gives the protein CASSLAGSGEQYF. The chain employs TRBV7-6 and TRBJ2-7; TRBD2 aligns across 7 bases. This CDR3 has 13 amino acids. The V segment lost 0 bases and the J segment 7 bases; nucleotides outside the gene matches: 3. CDR1 and CDR2 from the germline V gene are SGHVS and FNYEAQ.

This clone came up a few times. The chain couples TRBV5-6 to TRBJ1-5, with a weak D call TRBD1 (5 bases). Germline values: CDR1 SGHDT, CDR2 YYEEEE. V lost 0 bases and J lost 5, with 12 bases in between. The CDR3 has 15 amino acids. CDR3 nucleotide sequence: TGTGCCAGCAGCTTGGGGGGGGGACCCGATCAGCCCCAGCATTTT. This gives the protein CASSLGGGPDQPQHF.

This chain joins TRBV9 and TRBJ2-7, with TRBD1 as a possible D gene (5 bases). CDR3 length: 14 residues. Per the germline V gene, CDR1 is SGDLS and CDR2 is YYNGEE. V was shortened by 4 bases and J by 0 bases, with 11 bases between the two germline ends. The CDR3: CASSPRQSSYEQYF. Written as DNA, the CDR3 is TGTGCCAGCAGCCCCCGACAGAGCTCCTACGAGCAGTACTTC.

The V call is TRBV14, the J call TRBJ2-7; TRBD2 matches at 9 bases. Trimming removed 3 bases from V and 0 bases from J; junction bases left unmatched: 3. Per the germline V gene, CDR1 is SGHDN and CDR2 is FVKESK. This CDR3 spans 15 amino acids. The CDR3 region has the DNA TGTGCCAGCAGCCATGGGACTAGCCTCTCCTACGAGCAGTACTTC. Translation gives CASSHGTSLSYEQYF.

The chain has TRBV5-1 and TRBJ1-1; tentatively, D is TRBD1 (6 bases). The CDR3 covers 17 residues. Deletions cut 0 bases from V and 0 bases from J, with 15 bases between. Germline V gene sequence: CDR1 SGHRS, CDR2 YFSETQ. The CDR3 loop is CASSLGIRGRVNTEAFF. The DNA of the CDR3 is TGCGCCAGCAGCTTGGGGATCAGGGGTAGGGTGAACACTGAAGCTTTCTTT. Full variable domain (rest looked up from reference TRBV5-1 and TRBJ1-1): KAGVTQTPRYLIKTRGQQVTLSCSPISGHRSVSWYQQTPGQGLQFLFEYFSETQRNKGNFPGRFSGRQFSNSRSEMNVSTLELGDSALYLCASSLGIRGRVNTEAFFGQGTRLTVV.

The chain has TRBV11-2 and TRBJ2-7; 8 nucleotides match TRBD2. The CDR3 consists of 15 residues. Germline CDR1 reads SGHAT; CDR2 reads FQNNGV. The V gene end was trimmed by 2 bases and the J gene end by 3 bases; junction bases not matched to a gene: 6. Here the CDR3 DNA reads TGTGCCAGCAGCTTATCCAGCGGGAGAGGCTACGAGCAGTACTTC. Translated: CASSLSSGRGYEQYF. Complete variable domain (other parts from reference TRBV11-2 and TRBJ2-7): EAGVAQSPRYKIIEKRQSVAFWCNPISGHATLYWYQQILGQGPKLLIQFQNNGVVDDSQLPKDRFSAERLKGVDSTLKIQPAKLEDSAVYLCASSLSSGRGYEQYFGPGTRLTVT.

This clone is medium-sized (0.01 to 0.1%) by share. The J gene is TRBJ2-3, the V gene TRBV7-2; 9 positions match TRBD1. This CDR3 region has 16 residues. V lost 1 base to trimming and J lost 4 bases; unmatched junction nucleotides: 6. Germline V gene data show CDR1 as SGHTA and CDR2 as FQGNSA. CDR3 protein: CASSLGGQGVPDTQYF. The CDR3 bases are TGTGCCAGCAGCTTAGGGGGACAGGGAGTTCCAGATACGCAGTATTTT.

This chain connects TRBV28 to TRBJ2-7; 7 bases align to TRBD1. The V and J ends lost 5 bases and 6 bases, in that order; junction bases with no gene match: 7. Per the germline V gene, CDR1 is MDHEN and CDR2 is SYDVKM. This CDR3 is built from 13 residues. Here the CDR3 reads CASSPSGGAEQYF. The DNA for the CDR3 is TGTGCCAGCAGTCCGTCAGGGGGTGCCGAGCAGTACTTC.

The chain couples TRBV28 to TRBJ1-1, with D unresolved. The CDR3 extends over 15 amino acids. Trimming cost V 2 bases and J 1 base, with 11 bases left between them. Germline assignment: CDR1 MDHEN and CDR2 SYDVKM. The CDR3 nucleotides read TGTGCCAGCAGTTTAGGAAGGCAGGAGAACACTGAAGCTTTCTTT. As protein: CASSLGRQENTEAFF. The full variable domain, with the rest looked up from reference TRBV28 and TRBJ1-1, is DVKVTQSSRYLVKRTGEKVFLECVQDMDHENMFWYRQDPGLGLRLIYFSYDVKMKEKGDIPEGYSVSREKKERFSLILESASTNQTSMYLCASSLGRQENTEAFFGQGTRLTVV.

This chain links TRBV5-1 with TRBJ2-7, with D tentatively TRBD1 (6 bases). Trimming removed 4 bases from V and 4 bases from J, with 6 bases in between. The V gene's germline CDR1 is SGHRS and CDR2 YFSETQ. The CDR3 extends over 11 amino acids. CDR3 amino acids: CASSGQYEQYF. The CDR3 DNA sequence: TGCGCCAGCAGCGGACAGTACGAGCAGTACTTC. Drawing the rest from reference TRBV5-1 and TRBJ2-7, the complete variable domain is KAGVTQTPRYLIKTRGQQVTLSCSPISGHRSVSWYQQTPGQGLQFLFEYFSETQRNKGNFPGRFSGRQFSNSRSEMNVSTLELGDSALYLCASSGQYEQYFGPGTRLTVT.

The CDR3 is CASSYSPTLAAEAFF. The CDR3 DNA is TGTGCCAGCAGTTACTCACCGACCCTCGCGGCTGAAGCTTTCTTT. V and J are TRBV6-6 and TRBJ1-1; D uncertain. This CDR3 comprises 15 residues. Trimming left V 0 bases short and J 6 bases short, with 14 bases between. Germline V CDR1 and CDR2: MNHNY, SVGAGI (reference sequence).

The chain employs TRBV5-1 and TRBJ1-2; the D is unclear. This CDR3 has 14 residues. The V gene's germline CDR1 is SGHRS and CDR2 YFSETQ. Trimming stripped 2 bases from V and 3 bases from J, with 11 bases between. The CDR3 sequence is CASSLGGYDYGYTF. In DNA form, the CDR3 reads TGCGCCAGCAGCTTAGGAGGGTACGACTATGGCTACACCTTC.

The chain uses TRBV28 and TRBJ1-5; no definite D call. CDR3 length: 15 residues. Germline V gene lookup returns CDR1 MDHEN and CDR2 SYDVKM. V shed 5 bases and J shed 0 bases, with 11 bases lying between them. The DNA of the CDR3 is TGTGCCAGCAGTCCTTTAGGAGGTAGCAATCAGCCCCAGCATTTT. Its protein is CASSPLGGSNQPQHF. The full variable domain, completed using reference TRBV28 and TRBJ1-5, is DVKVTQSSRYLVKRTGEKVFLECVQDMDHENMFWYRQDPGLGLRLIYFSYDVKMKEKGDIPEGYSVSREKKERFSLILESASTNQTSMYLCASSPLGGSNQPQHFGDGTRLSIL.

This clone was detected only a few times. The chain combines TRBV28 with TRBJ1-2; a weak D match, TRBD1 (5 bases). The ends were cut back, 6 bases at V and 4 bases at J, with 12 bases in the middle. Germline CDR1 is MDHEN and CDR2 is SYDVKM. This CDR3 spans 13 amino acids. For the CDR3, the DNA is TGTGCCAGCAGACTTGGGGGTTCCTATGGCTACACCTTC. Translating it yields CASRLGGSYGYTF.

V gene TRBV13 combines with J gene TRBJ2-1, with 7 bases aligning to TRBD1. The CDR3 contains 16 residues. Germline V lookup: CDR1 PRHDT, CDR2 FYEKMQ (reference sequence). Trimming at V came to 5 bases and at J to 3 bases, leaving 10 bases not matched to a gene. The chain's CDR3 is CASSIMTGSDYNEQFF. In DNA form, the CDR3 reads TGTGCCAGCAGCATTATGACAGGGTCTGACTACAATGAGCAGTTCTTC.